This entry lists 9 T cell receptor beta chains sequenced from one sample in a study of blood T cell repertoires in COVID-19. The repertoire was sequenced with immunoSEQ multiplex PCR; TCRdb's copy has only in-frame clones and lacks some. Of nearly 200,000 clones in the sample, 80% to 90% were seen once. The source material was peripheral blood. These receptors all stem from a human donor in a cohort sampled during active COVID-19.

V gene TRBV20-1 combines with J gene TRBJ2-7; a weak D match, TRBD2 (5 bases). V was trimmed by 5 bases and J by 4 bases, leaving 6 bases between them. The CDR3 spans 10 residues. Germline lookup yields CDR1 DFQATT and CDR2 SNEGSKA (reference sequence). The CDR3 sequence: CSAAGYEQYV. CDR3 bases: TGCAGTGCTGCGGGTTACGAGCAGTACGTC.

This chain links TRBV27 with TRBJ1-2; 9 nucleotides line up with TRBD1. Trimming at V came to 6 bases and at J to 3 bases, leaving 8 bases not matched to a gene. Germline loops: CDR1 MNHEY, CDR2 SMNVEV (reference sequence). CDR3 length: 15 residues. CDR3 bases: TGTGCCAGCAGAGAACCGGGACAGGGCCACTATGGCTACACCTTC. It codes for CASREPGQGHYGYTF.

This chain joins TRBV9 and TRBJ2-1; weak D call: TRBD2 (7 bases). V gave up 4 bases and J gave up 1 base, with 15 bases separating them. There are 16 residues in the CDR3. CDR1 is SGDLS and CDR2 is YYNGEE in the germline V gene. The CDR3 DNA reads as TGTGCCAGCAGCAAGGGGGGGCTGGGATCCTACAATGAGCAGTTCTTC. This gives the protein CASSKGGLGSYNEQFF. The full variable domain, its missing parts supplied by reference TRBV9 and TRBJ2-1, is DSGVTQTPKHLITATGQRVTLRCSPRSGDLSVYWYQQSLDQGLQFLIQYYNGEERAKGNILERFSAQQFPDLHSELNLSSLELGDSALYFCASSKGGLGSYNEQFFGPGTRLTVL.

This chain joins TRBV9 and TRBJ1-2; 10 bases agree with TRBD1. The CDR3 consists of 14 residues. The V gene end was trimmed by 3 bases and the J gene end by 5 bases; junction bases not matched to a gene: 4. The germline CDR1 and CDR2 sequences are SGDLS and YYNGEE. CDR3 in DNA: TGTGCCAGCAGCGGGACAGGGGGTACTTATGGCTACACCTTC. This sequence encodes CASSGTGGTYGYTF.

The genes are TRBV6-2 or TRBV6-3 and TRBJ2-7; TRBD2 matches 7 bases. Germline V gene lookup returns CDR1 MNHEY and CDR2 SVGEGT. V lost 4 bases to trimming and J lost 3 bases; unmatched junction nucleotides: 6. The CDR3 is 14 amino acids. The CDR3 is CASSLRRGNYEQYF. CDR3 bases: TGTGCCAGCAGTTTACGGCGGGGGAACTACGAGCAGTACTTC.

A few counts support this clone. The CDR3, as DNA: TGCGCCAGCAGGGATGACACGACATCTCCGAGCTCCTACGAGCAGTACGTC. Residues: CASRDDTTSPSSYEQYV. J is TRBJ2-7 and V is TRBV10-1; no definite D call. Trimming removed 6 bases from V and 0 bases from J, with 21 bases in between. The CDR3 loop spans 17 amino acids. Germline lookup yields CDR1 WNHNN and CDR2 SYGVQD (reference sequence).

The chain has TRBV6-6 and TRBJ2-5, with TRBD1 matching over 9 bases. Germline V CDR1 and CDR2: MNHNY, SVGAGI (reference sequence). This CDR3 has 16 amino acids. The V and J ends lost 8 bases and 5 bases, in that order; junction bases with no gene match: 15. CDR3 coding DNA: TGTGCCAGCCGGGACAGGGAAGTTCGGTTTTACGAGACCCAGTACTTC. This sequence encodes CASRDREVRFYETQYF.

This chain uses TRBV12-3 or TRBV12-4 with TRBJ2-5; 8 positions match TRBD1. Trimming removed 6 bases from V and 3 bases from J; junction bases left unmatched: 3. The CDR3 extends over 13 amino acids. CDR3 loop: CASRPDREETQYF. CDR3 coding DNA: TGTGCCAGCAGACCGGACAGGGAAGAGACCCAGTACTTC.

The chain links TRBV19 to TRBJ2-7, with D tentatively TRBD1 (5 bases). The CDR3 covers 13 residues. Trimming cost V 11 bases and J 2 bases, with 16 bases left between them. Germline V gives CDR1 LNHDA, CDR2 SQIVND (reference sequence). In nucleotides, the CDR3 is TGTGCCGTCCAGGGTGCGTGGCCCTACGAGCAGTACTTC. Its translation is CAVQGAWPYEQYF.